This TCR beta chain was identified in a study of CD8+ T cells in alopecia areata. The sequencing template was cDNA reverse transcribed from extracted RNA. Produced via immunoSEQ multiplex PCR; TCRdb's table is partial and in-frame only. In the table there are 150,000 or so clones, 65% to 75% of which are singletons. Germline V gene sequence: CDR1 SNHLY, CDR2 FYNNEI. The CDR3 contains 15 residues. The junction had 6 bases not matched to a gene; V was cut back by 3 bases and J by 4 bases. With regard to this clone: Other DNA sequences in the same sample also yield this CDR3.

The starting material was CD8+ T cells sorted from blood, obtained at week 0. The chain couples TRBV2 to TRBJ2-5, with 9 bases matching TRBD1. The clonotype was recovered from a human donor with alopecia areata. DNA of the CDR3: TGTGCCAGCAGTGACCGGGACAGGGCACCAGAGACCCAGTACTTC. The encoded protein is CASSDRDRAPETQYF. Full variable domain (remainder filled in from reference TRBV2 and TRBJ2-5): EPEVTQTPSHQVTQMGQEVILRCVPISNHLYFYWYRQILGQKVEFLVSFYNNEISEKSEIFDDQFSVERPDGSNFTLKIRSTKLEDSAMYFCASSDRDRAPETQYFGPGTRLLVL.